This T cell receptor (beta chain) derives from a study of blood T cell repertoires in COVID-19. Across the study: T cells, B-cell-depleted T cells, or PBMCs provided the cDNA or gDNA that served as material.

Clones were sequenced by immunoSEQ multiplex PCR, and TCRdb holds only the in-frame ones, with some missing. The data show over 130,000 clones, over 60% seen once. The germline gives CDR1 LGHDT, CDR2 YNNKEL (reference sequence). V trimming: 4 bases; J trimming: 5 bases; junction bases outside the gene matches: 7. The CDR3 runs 18 residues. Input material: peripheral blood. This TCR came from a man in his fifties or sixties with acute or convalescent COVID-19. This rearrangement joins TRBV3-1 (or the pseudogene TRBV3-2) to TRBJ2-2; 16 bases agree with TRBD2. CDR3 loop: CASSLGLAGGRITGELFF. CDR3 bases: TGTGCCAGCAGCCTGGGACTAGCGGGGGGGCGGATAACCGGGGAGCTGTTTTTT.